One sample yielded the 21 T cell receptor beta chains listed below, sequenced in a study of T cells expressing NK-cell markers. TCRdb reanalyzed the 5' RACE reads and collapses them to one entry per CDR3 protein, without DNA. Its clone listing holds a few hundred thousand distinct CDR3 sequences. Sample: blood T cells: a sorted CD56 or NKG2C T cell subset, CD4+ or CD8+ T cells, or bulk PBMC T cells (not recorded which). These receptors were obtained from a woman aged 45 to 65 in good health.

The chain combines TRBV6-6 with TRBJ2-1; TCRdb gives TRBD1 as the D gene, but with no DNA this cannot be confirmed. There are 13 residues in the CDR3. Per germline, CDR1 MNHNY and CDR2 SVGAGI (reference sequence). This CDR3 is CASSYSTGQEQFF.

This rearrangement joins TRBV9 to TRBJ2-7; TCRdb's assignment of TRBD1 cannot be checked, as there is no DNA. The CDR3 spans 15 residues. Germline loops: CDR1 SGDLS, CDR2 YYNGEE. This CDR3 is CASSVGPWVQNEQYF. Complete variable domain (other parts from reference TRBV9 and TRBJ2-7): DSGVTQTPKHLITATGQRVTLRCSPRSGDLSVYWYQQSLDQGLQFLIQYYNGEERAKGNILERFSAQQFPDLHSELNLSSLELGDSALYFCASSVGPWVQNEQYFGPGTRLTVT.

J is TRBJ2-7 and V is TRBV5-1. Germline V gene lookup returns CDR1 SGHRS and CDR2 YFSETQ. There are 13 residues in the CDR3. CDR3 residues: CASSFLAGYEQYF.

The chain has TRBV24-1 and TRBJ1-5. CDR1 is KGHDR, CDR2 SFDVKD, per germline. CDR3 length: 14 residues. The CDR3 sequence is CATSDPSGNQPQHF.

The chain uses TRBV12-3 or TRBV12-4 and TRBJ1-3; TCRdb indicates TRBD1, and absent DNA this call remains unverified. The CDR3 is made up of 15 amino acids. CDR3 sequence reads: CASSPLAGNGNTIYF.

The rearrangement joins TRBV20-1 to TRBJ2-1; TCRdb calls TRBD2, which cannot be checked without DNA. CDR3 size: 19 residues. Germline CDR1 is DFQATT and CDR2 is SNEGSKA (reference sequence). The CDR3 reads CSARDPSRGSGRTGNEQFF.

The chain links TRBV6-6 to TRBJ2-2; TCRdb selects TRBD1, and the lack of DNA leaves this call unchecked. The germline CDR1 and CDR2 sequences are MNHNY and SVGAGI (reference sequence). The CDR3 is 14 amino acids. The CDR3 sequence: CASTRTGVTGELFF.

The chain joins TRBV5-1 to TRBJ1-2; TCRdb's assignment of TRBD1 cannot be checked, as there is no DNA. CDR3 length equals 16 residues. Germline assignment: CDR1 SGHRS and CDR2 YFSETQ. Here the CDR3 reads CASSRQVLGANYGYTF.

V and J are TRBV5-1 and TRBJ2-1; TCRdb's D gene call, TRBD2, goes unchecked for lack of DNA. Germline V gene data show CDR1 as SGHRS and CDR2 as YFSETQ. The CDR3 covers 17 residues. The CDR3 sequence is CASSLGGTSGPYNEQFF.

The genes are TRBV9 and TRBJ2-2; TCRdb names TRBD2, which stays unverified in the absence of DNA. CDR3 length: 15 amino acids. Germline CDR1 reads SGDLS; CDR2 reads YYNGEE. CDR3 protein: CASSVAGGPNGELFF.

V and J are TRBV2 and TRBJ2-3; TCRdb indicates TRBD2, and absent DNA this call remains unverified. Per germline, CDR1 SNHLY and CDR2 FYNNEI. The CDR3 spans 13 residues. This CDR3 reads CASWTGGIDTQYF.

The rearrangement links TRBV29-1 to TRBJ1-5. CDR1 and CDR2 (germline): SQVTM, ANQGSEA. This CDR3 region has 13 residues. The CDR3 loop is CSATGGFNQPQHF.

The chain joins TRBV24-1 to TRBJ2-1; absent DNA, TCRdb's TRBD2 call cannot be checked. Germline V gene sequence: CDR1 KGHDR, CDR2 SFDVKD. The CDR3 totals 13 residues. CDR3 in amino acids: CATRAGPYNEQFF.

The gene calls are TRBV4-1 and TRBJ2-1; without DNA, the TCRdb call of TRBD1 cannot be checked. The CDR3 sequence is 20 residues long. Germline loops: CDR1 MGHRA, CDR2 YSYEKL. CDR3 sequence reads: CASSQDRAGGLAGRYNEQFF.

The chain carries TRBV12-3 or TRBV12-4 and TRBJ1-1; the D call of TRBD1 rests on TCRdb alone, since no DNA is present to check it. This CDR3 is 16 amino acids long. The CDR3 loop reads CASILWDRGPRGVAFF.

V is TRBV11-2 and J is TRBJ2-1; no DNA is available, so the TRBD1 call from TCRdb remains unchecked. Per the germline V gene, CDR1 is SGHAT and CDR2 is FQNNGV. The CDR3 has 15 amino acids. CDR3 in amino acids: CASSLERTGIYEQFF.

The rearrangement joins TRBV5-1 to TRBJ2-5; TCRdb calls TRBD1, which cannot be checked without DNA. The CDR3 totals 14 residues. CDR1 and CDR2 from the germline V gene are SGHRS and YFSETQ. This chain's CDR3 is CASSSRGPQKTQYF.

V usage is TRBV15 and J usage is TRBJ2-1. The CDR3 runs 13 residues. Germline CDR1 and CDR2: LNHNV and YYDKDF (reference sequence). CDR3 protein: CATSRISGNEQFF.

The chain joins TRBV3-1 to TRBJ2-2. This CDR3 is built from 14 residues. Looked up from germline, CDR1 is LGHDT and CDR2 is YNNKEL (reference sequence). The CDR3 protein is CASSQALGTGELFF.

The V gene is TRBV7-2, the J gene TRBJ2-2; TCRdb proposes TRBD2, but this gene call is untestable without DNA. Germline V gives CDR1 SGHTA, CDR2 FQGNSA. The CDR3 runs 15 residues. This CDR3 reads CASSLNGRFTGELFF. Based on the CDR3 plus reference TRBV7-2 and TRBJ2-2, the full variable domain is GAGVSQSPSNKVTEKGKDVELRCDPISGHTALYWYRQSLGQGLEFLIYFQGNSAPDKSGLPSDRFSAERTGGSVSTLTIQRTQQEDSAVYLCASSLNGRFTGELFFGEGSRLTVL.

This chain joins TRBV7-9 and TRBJ2-5; TCRdb designates TRBD2, a call that cannot be tested without DNA. CDR3 length: 12 residues. Germline V lookup: CDR1 SEHNR, CDR2 FQNEAQ (reference sequence). CDR3 residues: CASRDFYETQYF. Supplemented by reference TRBV7-9 and TRBJ2-5, the full variable domain reads DTGVSQNPRHKITKRGQNVTFRCDPISEHNRLYWYRQTLGQGPEFLTYFQNEAQLEKSRLLSDRFSAERPKGSFSTLEIQRTEQGDSAMYLCASRDFYETQYFGPGTRLLVL.